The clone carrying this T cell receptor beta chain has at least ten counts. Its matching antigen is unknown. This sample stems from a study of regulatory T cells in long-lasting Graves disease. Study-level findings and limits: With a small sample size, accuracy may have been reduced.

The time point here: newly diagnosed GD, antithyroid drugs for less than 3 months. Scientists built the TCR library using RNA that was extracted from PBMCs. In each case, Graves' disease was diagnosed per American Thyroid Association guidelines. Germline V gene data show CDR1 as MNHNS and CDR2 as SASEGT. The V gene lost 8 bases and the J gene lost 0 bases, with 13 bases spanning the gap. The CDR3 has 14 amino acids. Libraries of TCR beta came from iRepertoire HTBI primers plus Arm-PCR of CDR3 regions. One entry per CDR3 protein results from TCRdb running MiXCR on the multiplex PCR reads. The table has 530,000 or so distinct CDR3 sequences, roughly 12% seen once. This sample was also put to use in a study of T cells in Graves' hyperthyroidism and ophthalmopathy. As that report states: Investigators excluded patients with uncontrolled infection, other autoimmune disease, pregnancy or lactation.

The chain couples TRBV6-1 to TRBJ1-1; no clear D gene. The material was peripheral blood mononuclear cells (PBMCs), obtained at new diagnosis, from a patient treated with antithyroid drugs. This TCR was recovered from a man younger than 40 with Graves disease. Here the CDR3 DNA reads TGTGCCAGCTTAAGCCAAGACATGAACACTGAAGCTTTCTTT. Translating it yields CASLSQDMNTEAFF.